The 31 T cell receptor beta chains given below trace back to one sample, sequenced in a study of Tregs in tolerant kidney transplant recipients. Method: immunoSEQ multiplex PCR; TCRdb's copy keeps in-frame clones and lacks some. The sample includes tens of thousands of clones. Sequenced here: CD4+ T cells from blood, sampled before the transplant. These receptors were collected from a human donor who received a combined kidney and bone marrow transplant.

The sequenced CDR3 bases are TGTGCCAGCAGTAGCGGACAGGGGGATGAAAAA. Protein sequence: CASSSGQGDEK. Given in full, the CDR3 is CASSSGQGDEKLFF. The chain has TRBV2 and TRBJ1-4, with 10 bases lining up with TRBD1. The read comes to an end 3 residues before the CDR3 does, leaving the germline J gene to fill in the end. The V gene's germline CDR1 is SNHLY and CDR2 FYNNEI. This CDR3 contains 14 residues. Unmatched junction bases numbered 3, after V lost 5 bases and J lost 6 bases.

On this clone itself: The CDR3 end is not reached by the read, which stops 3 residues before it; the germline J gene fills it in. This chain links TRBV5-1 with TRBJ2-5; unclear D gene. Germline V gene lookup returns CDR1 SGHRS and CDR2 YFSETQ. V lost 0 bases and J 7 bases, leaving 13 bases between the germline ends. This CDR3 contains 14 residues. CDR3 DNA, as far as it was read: TGCGCCAGCAGCTTGGACCCTGAATTTAGGACC. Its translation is CASSLDPEFRT. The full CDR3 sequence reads CASSLDPEFRTQYF.

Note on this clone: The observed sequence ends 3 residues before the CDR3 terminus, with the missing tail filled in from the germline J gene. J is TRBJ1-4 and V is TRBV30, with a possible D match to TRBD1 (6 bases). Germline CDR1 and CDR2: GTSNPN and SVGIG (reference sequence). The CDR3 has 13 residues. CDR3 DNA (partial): TGTGCGTCGAATTCAGGGGCGGCTGAAAAA. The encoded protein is CASNSGAAEK. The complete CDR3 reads CASNSGAAEKLFF. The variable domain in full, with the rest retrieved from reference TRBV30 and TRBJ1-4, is SQTIHQWPATLVQPVGSPLSLECTVEGTSNPNLYWYRQAAGRGLQLLFYSVGIGQISSEVPQNLSASRPQDRQFILSSKKLLLSDSGFYLCASNSGAAEKLFFGSGTQLSVL.

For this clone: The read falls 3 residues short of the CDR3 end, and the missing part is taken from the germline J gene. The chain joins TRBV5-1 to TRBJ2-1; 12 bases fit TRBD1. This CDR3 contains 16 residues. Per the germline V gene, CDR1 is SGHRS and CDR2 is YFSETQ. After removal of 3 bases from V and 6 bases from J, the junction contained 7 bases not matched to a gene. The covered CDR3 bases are TGCGCCAGCAGCTACCGGGACAGGGGGCCCCTCAATGAG. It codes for CASSYRDRGPLNE. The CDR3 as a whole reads CASSYRDRGPLNEQFF.

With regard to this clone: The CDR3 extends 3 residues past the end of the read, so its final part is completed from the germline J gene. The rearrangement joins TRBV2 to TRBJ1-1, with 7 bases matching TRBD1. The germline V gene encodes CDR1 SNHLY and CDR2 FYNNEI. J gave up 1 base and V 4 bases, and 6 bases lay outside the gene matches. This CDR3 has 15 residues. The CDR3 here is CASSADRIWNTEAFF. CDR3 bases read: TGTGCCAGCAGTGCGGACAGGATTTGGAACACTGAA.

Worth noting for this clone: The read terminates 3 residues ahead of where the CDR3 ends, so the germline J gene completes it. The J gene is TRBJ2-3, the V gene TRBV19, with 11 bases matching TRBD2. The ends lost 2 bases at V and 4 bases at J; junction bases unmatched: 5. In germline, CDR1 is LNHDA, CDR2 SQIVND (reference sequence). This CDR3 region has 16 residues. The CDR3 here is CASSISTSGSSDTQYF. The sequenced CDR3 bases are TGTGCCAGTAGTATATCTACTAGCGGGAGCTCAGATACG.

The sequenced part of the CDR3 DNA is TGTGCCAGCAGCCCCATACGGTGGGAGGGGACGGGGGGTTATAGCAATCAGCCC. Protein sequence: CASSPIRWEGTGGYSNQP. The entire CDR3 reads CASSPIRWEGTGGYSNQPQHF. The chain links TRBV4-2 to TRBJ1-5; a possible D gene is TRBD1 (5 bases). The read finishes 3 residues shy of the CDR3 end, and the germline J gene is used to complete it. V lost 4 bases, J lost 0 bases, and 28 bases lay in between. Germline V gene lookup returns CDR1 LGHNA and CDR2 YNFKEQ. CDR3 size: 21 residues.

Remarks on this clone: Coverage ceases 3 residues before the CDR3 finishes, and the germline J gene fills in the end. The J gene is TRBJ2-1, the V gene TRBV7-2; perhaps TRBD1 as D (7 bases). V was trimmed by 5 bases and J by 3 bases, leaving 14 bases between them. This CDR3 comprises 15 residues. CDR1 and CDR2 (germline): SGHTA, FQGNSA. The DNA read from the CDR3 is TGTGCCAGCAGCCCAGGGGGACTCAACTACAATGAG. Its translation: CASSPGGLNYNE. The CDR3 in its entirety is CASSPGGLNYNEQFF.

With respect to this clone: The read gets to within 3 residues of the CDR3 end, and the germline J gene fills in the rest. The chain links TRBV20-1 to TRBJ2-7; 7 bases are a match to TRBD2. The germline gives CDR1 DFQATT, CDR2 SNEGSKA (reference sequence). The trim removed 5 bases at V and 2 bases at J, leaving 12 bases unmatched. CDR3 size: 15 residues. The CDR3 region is CSAPFGGSPTYEQYF. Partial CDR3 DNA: TGCAGTGCTCCGTTCGGCGGGAGTCCGACCTACGAG.

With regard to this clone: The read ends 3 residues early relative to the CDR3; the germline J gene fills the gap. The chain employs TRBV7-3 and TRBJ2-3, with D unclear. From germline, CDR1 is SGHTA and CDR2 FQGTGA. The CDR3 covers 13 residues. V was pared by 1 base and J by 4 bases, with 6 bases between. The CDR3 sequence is CASSLIRSDTQYF. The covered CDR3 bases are TGTGCCAGCAGCTTAATCCGGTCAGATACG.

The part of the CDR3 DNA that was read is TGCAGTGCCCCGTCGGGGGTAGGTGCAGATACG. Its protein is CSAPSGVGADT. The whole CDR3 protein reads CSAPSGVGADTQYF. The chain joins TRBV20-1 to TRBJ2-3; D is possibly TRBD2 (6 bases). The CDR3 extends 3 residues past the end of the read, so its final part is completed from the germline J gene. In germline, CDR1 is DFQATT, CDR2 SNEGSKA (reference sequence). Trimming removed 6 bases from V and 4 bases from J, with 17 bases in between. The CDR3 runs 14 residues.

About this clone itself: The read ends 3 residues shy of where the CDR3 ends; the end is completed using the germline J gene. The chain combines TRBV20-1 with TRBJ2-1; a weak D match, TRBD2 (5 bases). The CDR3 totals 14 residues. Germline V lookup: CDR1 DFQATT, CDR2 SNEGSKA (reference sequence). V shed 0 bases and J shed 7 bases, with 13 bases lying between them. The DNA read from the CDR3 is TGCAGTGCTAGAGATGCAGGAGGAGTGAATGAG. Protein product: CSARDAGGVNE. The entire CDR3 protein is CSARDAGGVNEQFF.

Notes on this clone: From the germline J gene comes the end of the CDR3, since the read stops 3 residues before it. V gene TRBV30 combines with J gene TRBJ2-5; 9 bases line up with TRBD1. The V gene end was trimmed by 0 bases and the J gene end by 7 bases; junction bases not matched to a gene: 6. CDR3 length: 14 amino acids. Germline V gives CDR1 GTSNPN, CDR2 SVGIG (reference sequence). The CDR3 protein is CAWSVEGTGRTQYF. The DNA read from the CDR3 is TGTGCCTGGAGTGTAGAAGGGACAGGGCGGACC.

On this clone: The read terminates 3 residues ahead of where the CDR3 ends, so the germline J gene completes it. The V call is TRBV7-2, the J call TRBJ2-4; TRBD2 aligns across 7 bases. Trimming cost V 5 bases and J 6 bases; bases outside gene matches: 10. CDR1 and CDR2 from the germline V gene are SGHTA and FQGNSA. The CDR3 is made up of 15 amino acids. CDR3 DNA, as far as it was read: TGTGCCAGCAGCCCTTGGGGGGGGTTGGGAAACATT. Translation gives CASSPWGGLGNI. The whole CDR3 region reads CASSPWGGLGNIQYF.

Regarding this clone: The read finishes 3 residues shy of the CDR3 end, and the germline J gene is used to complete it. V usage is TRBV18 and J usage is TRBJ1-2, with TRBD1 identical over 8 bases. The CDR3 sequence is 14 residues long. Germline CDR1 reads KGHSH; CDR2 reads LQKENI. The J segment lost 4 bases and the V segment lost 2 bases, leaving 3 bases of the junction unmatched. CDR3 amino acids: CASSPTGGSYGYTF. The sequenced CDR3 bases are TGTGCCAGCTCACCAACAGGGGGAAGCTATGGC.

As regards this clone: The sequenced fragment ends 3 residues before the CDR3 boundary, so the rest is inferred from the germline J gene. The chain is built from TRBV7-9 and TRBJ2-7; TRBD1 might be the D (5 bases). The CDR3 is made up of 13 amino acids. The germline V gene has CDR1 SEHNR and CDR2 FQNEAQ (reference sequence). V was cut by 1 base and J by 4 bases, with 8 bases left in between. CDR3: CASSLGQWYEQYF. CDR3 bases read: TGTGCCAGCAGCTTAGGACAGTGGTACGAG.

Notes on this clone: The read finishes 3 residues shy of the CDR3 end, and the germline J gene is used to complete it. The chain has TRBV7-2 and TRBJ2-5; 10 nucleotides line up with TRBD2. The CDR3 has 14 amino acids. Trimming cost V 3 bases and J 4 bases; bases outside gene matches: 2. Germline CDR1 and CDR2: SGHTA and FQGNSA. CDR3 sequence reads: CASSFVAGGETQYF. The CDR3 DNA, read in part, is TGTGCCAGCAGCTTCGTAGCGGGGGGAGAGACC.

CDR3 bases read: TGCGCCAGCAGCCCCGGACTAGCGGGATATGAG. Amino acids: CASSPGLAGYE. The whole CDR3 sequence reads CASSPGLAGYEQFF. The chain joins TRBV5-1 to TRBJ2-1, with 12 positions matching TRBD2. The read gets to within 3 residues of the CDR3 end, and the germline J gene fills in the rest. V lost 4 bases, J lost 8 bases, and 4 bases stayed unmatched. CDR3 length: 14 residues. Germline V lookup: CDR1 SGHRS, CDR2 YFSETQ.

The CDR3 reads CSARDERAGAFLYEQYF. The part of the CDR3 DNA that was read is TGCAGTGCTAGAGATGAGAGAGCGGGAGCATTTCTCTACGAG. The gene calls are TRBV20-1 and TRBJ2-7; 8 bases are shared with TRBD2. Read data end 3 residues before the CDR3 end; the end is taken from the germline J gene. Trimming at V came to 0 bases and at J to 3 bases, leaving 13 bases not matched to a gene. Germline CDR1 and CDR2: DFQATT and SNEGSKA (reference sequence). The CDR3 is made up of 17 amino acids.

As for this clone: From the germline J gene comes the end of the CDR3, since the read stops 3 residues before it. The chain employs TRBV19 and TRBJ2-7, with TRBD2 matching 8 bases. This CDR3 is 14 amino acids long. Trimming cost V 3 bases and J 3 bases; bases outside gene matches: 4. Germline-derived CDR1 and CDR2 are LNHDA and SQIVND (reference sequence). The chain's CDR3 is CASSIGGTSYEQYF. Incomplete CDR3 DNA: TGTGCCAGTAGTATCGGCGGGACTAGCTACGAG.

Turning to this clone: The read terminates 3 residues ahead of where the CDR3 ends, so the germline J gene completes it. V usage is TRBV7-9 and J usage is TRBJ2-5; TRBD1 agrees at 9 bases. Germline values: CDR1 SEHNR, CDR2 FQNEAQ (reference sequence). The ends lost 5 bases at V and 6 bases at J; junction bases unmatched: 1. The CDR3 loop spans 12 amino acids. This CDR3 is CASSTGGKTQYF. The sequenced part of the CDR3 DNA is TGTGCCAGCAGCACAGGGGGCAAGACC. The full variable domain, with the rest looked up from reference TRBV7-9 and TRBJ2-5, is DTGVSQNPRHKITKRGQNVTFRCDPISEHNRLYWYRQTLGQGPEFLTYFQNEAQLEKSRLLSDRFSAERPKGSFSTLEIQRTEQGDSAMYLCASSTGGKTQYFGPGTRLLVL.

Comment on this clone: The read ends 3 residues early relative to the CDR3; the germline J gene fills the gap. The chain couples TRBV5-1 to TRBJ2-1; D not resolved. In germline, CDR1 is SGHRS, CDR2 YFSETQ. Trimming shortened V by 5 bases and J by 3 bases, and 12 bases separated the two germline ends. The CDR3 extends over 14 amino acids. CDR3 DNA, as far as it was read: TGCGCCAGCAGGGGCACAGCCAACTACAATGAG. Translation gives CASRGTANYNE. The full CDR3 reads CASRGTANYNEQFF.

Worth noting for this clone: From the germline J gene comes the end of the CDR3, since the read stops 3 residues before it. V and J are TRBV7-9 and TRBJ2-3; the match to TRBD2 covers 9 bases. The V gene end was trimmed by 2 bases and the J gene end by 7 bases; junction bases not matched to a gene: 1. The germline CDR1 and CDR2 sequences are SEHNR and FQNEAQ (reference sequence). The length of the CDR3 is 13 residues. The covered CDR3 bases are TGTGCCAGCAGCTTACTAGCGGGGCATACG. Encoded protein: CASSLLAGHT. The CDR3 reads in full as CASSLLAGHTQYF.

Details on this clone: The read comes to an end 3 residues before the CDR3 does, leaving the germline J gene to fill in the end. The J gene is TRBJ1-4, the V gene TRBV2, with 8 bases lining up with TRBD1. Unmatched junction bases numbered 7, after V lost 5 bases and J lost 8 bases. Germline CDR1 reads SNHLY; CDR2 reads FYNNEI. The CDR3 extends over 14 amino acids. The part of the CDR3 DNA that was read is TGTGCCAGCAGTACGACAGGGGTGGTAGAAAAA. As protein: CASSTTGVVEK. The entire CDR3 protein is CASSTTGVVEKLFF.

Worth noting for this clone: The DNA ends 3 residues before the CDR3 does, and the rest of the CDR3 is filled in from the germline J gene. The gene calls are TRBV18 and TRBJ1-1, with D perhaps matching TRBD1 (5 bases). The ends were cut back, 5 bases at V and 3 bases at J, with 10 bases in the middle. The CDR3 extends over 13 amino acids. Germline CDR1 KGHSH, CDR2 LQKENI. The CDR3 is CASSRGDYTEAFF. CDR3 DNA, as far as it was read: TGTGCCAGCTCAAGAGGGGACTACACTGAA.

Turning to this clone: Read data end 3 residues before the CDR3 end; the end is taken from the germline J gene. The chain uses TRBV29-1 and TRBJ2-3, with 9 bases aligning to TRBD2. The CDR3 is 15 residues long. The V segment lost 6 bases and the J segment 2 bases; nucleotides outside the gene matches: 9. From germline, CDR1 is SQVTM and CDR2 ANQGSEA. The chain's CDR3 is CSVGSGTSNTDTQYF. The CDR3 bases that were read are TGCAGCGTAGGATCCGGGACTAGCAACACAGATACG.

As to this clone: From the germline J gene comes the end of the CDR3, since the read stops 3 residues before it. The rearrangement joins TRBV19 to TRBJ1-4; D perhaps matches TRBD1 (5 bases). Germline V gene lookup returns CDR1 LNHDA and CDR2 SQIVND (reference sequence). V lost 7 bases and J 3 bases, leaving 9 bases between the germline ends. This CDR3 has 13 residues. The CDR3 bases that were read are TGTGCCAGTACAGGGCTGGCTAATGAAAAA. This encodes CASTGLANEK. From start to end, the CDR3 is CASTGLANEKLFF.

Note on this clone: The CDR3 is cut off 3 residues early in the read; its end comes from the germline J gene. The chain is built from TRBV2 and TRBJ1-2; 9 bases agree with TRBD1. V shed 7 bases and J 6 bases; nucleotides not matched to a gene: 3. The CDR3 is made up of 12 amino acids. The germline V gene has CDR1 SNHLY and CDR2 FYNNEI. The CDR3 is CASKDRGNGYTF. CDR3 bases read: TGTGCCAGCAAGGACAGGGGTAATGGC.

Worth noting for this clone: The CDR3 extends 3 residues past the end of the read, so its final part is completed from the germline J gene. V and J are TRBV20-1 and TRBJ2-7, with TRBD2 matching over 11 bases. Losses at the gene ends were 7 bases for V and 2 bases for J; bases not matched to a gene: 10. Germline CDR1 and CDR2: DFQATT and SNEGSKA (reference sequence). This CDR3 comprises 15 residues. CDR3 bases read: TGCAGTGGGGACCATGGGACTAGCGGCACCTACGAG. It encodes CSGDHGTSGTYE. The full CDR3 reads CSGDHGTSGTYEQYF.

The DNA read from the CDR3 is TGTGCCAGCAGCTCGCTTAGCGGGAGCACAGATACG. Protein: CASSSLSGSTDT. The full CDR3 reads CASSSLSGSTDTQYF. The J gene is TRBJ2-3, the V gene TRBV7-6, with TRBD2 matching over 7 bases. The CDR3 end falls 3 residues outside the read, so it is completed with the germline J gene. CDR3 length: 15 residues. J lost 0 bases, V lost 4 bases, and 4 bases had no gene match. CDR1 is SGHVS, CDR2 FNYEAQ, per germline.

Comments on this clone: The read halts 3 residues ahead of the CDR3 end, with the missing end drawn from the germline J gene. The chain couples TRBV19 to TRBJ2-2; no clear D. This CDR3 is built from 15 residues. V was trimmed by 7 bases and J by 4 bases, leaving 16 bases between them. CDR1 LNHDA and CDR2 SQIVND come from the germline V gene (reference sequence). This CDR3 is CASTYRAATTGELFF. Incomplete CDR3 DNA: TGTGCCAGTACTTATAGGGCTGCGACCACCGGGGAG.